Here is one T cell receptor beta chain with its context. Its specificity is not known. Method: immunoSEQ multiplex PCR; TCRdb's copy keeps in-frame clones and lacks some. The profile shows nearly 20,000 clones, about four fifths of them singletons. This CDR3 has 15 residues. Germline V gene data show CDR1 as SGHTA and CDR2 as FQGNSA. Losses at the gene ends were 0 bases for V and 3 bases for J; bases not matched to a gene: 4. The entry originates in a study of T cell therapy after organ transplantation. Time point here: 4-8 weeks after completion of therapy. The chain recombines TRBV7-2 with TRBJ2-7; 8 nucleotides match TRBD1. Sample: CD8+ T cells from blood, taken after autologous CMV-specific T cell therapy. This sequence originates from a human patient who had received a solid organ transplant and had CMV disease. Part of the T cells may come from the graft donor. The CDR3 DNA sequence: TGTGCCAGCAGCTTAGCACACAGGGGGGACTACGAGCAGTACTTC. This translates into CASSLAHRGDYEQYF.